The entry that follows covers one T cell receptor beta chain sequence. Its antigen is currently not known. Per-base quality was not reported, and no clone a single base away is much larger than it. V is clipped by 3 bases and J by 2 bases, and the sequence between their germline boundaries is 16 bases long. The germline V gene (reference sequence) yields DFQATT for CDR1 and SNEGSKA for CDR2. The CDR3 has 15 amino acids, counting the end cysteine and phenylalanine. The DNA shown is the 45-base CDR3, in frame from base 1. The source of the sample is a study of T-cell reconstitution after alpha-beta-depleted transplantation in children (TCRdb year 2016). Study-wide context: T-cell immune reconstitution after TCRalphabeta/CD19-depleted allogeneic hematopoietic cell transplantation in children was quantitatively tracked in the study by means of TCR repertoire profiling. Beyond this particular receptor, the publication reports: In some patients, the high TCRbeta diversity seen at day 60 was put down to recipient T cells and intrathymic progenitors that had survived conditioning. The frequencies of hyperexpanded clones fell over the following months, and after one year, T-cell counts and TCRbeta diversity were mostly attributed to newly produced T cells. Apparently early alphabetaT-cell count recovery about two months after transplant reportedly relied on only several hundred rapidly expanded clones derived from non-depleted graft cells.

The library was generated by PCR. TCRdb records Illumina HiSeq 2500 as the sequencer. TCR library preparation used molecular barcoding, with unique molecular identifiers applied to normalize quantification of the TCRbeta repertoire. The raw public reads went through TCRdb reprocessing: fastp at Q25, MiXCR clone calling, in-frame beta chains kept. Identical CDR3 proteins give one entry, which carries the most common genes and DNA. The sample includes some 440,000 distinct CDR3 sequences, with 15% to 20% observed a single time. Roughly 27% of the sample goes to the ten largest clones. The sample's treatment or condition label, in plain terms: allogeneic hematopoietic cell transplantation with graft depleted of TCRalphabeta T cells and CD19 B cells. The children who served as transplant recipients had been given grafts of TCRalphabeta/CD19-depleted allogeneic hematopoietic cells.

This TCR derives from a boy in the first two years of life who had a stem cell transplant for Wiskott-Aldrich syndrome, so the T cells may come from the graft donor. This chain is built from TRBV20-1 and TRBJ2-5, and perhaps TRBD1 as D gene, on 6 matching bases. The specimen comprised PBMCs, mostly from graft donor cells, sampled 360 days after TCRalphabeta/CD19-depleted stem cell transplant. The CDR3 protein sequence reads: CSASSGTPTQETQYF. In nucleotide form, the sequence is TGCAGTGCTAGTTCCGGGACACCAACTCAAGAGACCCAGTACTTC.